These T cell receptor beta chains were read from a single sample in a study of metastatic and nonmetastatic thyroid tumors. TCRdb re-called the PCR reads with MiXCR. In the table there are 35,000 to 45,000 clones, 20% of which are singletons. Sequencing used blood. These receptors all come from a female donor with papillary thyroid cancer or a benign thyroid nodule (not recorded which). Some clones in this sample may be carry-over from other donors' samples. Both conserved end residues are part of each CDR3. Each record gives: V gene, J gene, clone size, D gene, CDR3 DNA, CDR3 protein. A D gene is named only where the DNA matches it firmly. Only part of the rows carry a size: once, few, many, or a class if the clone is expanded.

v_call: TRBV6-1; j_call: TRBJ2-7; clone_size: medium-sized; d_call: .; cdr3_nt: TGTGCCAGCAGGGATCTCTACGAGCAGTACTTC; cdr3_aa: CASRDLYEQYF
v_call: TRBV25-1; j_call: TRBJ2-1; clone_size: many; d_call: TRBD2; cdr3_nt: TGTGCCAGCAGTGAAGTCGCAGCGGGAGGGCCCAATGAGCAGTTCTTC; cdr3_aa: CASSEVAAGGPNEQFF
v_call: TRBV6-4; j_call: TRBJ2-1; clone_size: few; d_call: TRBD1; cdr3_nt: TGTGCCAGCTCAACAGGGGAGACAGAAGAGCAGTTCTTC; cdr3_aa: CASSTGETEEQFF
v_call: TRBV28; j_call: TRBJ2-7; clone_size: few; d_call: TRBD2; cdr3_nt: TGTGCCAGCAGACCCGCTAGCGGTTACTACGAGCAGTACTTC; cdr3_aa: CASRPASGYYEQYF
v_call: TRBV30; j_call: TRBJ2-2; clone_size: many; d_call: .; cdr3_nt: TGTGCCTGGACCCCCCCAAACACCGGGGAGCTGTTTTTT; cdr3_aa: CAWTPPNTGELFF
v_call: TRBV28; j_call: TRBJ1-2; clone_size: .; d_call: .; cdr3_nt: TGTGCCAGCAGTTTCCCATGGGTCTATGGCTACACCTTC; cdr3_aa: CASSFPWVYGYTF
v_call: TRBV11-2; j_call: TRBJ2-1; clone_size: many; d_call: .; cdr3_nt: TGTGCCAGCAGCTTGGGGTCTTACAATGAGCAGTTCTTC; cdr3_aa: CASSLGSYNEQFF
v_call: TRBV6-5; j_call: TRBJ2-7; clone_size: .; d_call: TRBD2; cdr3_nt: TGTGCCAGCAGTTACTCCGCACTAGCGGGAGGCTACGAGCAGTACTTC; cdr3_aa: CASSYSALAGGYEQYF
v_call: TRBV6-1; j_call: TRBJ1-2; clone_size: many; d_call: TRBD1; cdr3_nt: TGTGCCAGCGCCGGGACAGATCTTAATCGCTATGGCTACACCTTC; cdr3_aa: CASAGTDLNRYGYTF
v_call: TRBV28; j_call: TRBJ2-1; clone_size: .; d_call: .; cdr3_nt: TGTGCCAGCAGTTTGTACATATTGCGCGAGCAGTTCTTC; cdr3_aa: CASSLYILREQFF